This TCR beta chain originates from a study of blood T cell repertoires in COVID-19. About the study: Nucleic acid was either cDNA or gDNA, and it came from T cells, B-cell-depleted T cells, or PBMCs.

Per the authors' pipeline: For nucleated cells, counts were estimated from reference gene primer amplification. Clones were read by immunoSEQ multiplex PCR, and TCRdb kept only the in-frame ones, dropping some. D and trimming come from the DNA, and the V and J calls and clone size come from that table. The table includes under 200,000 clones, approximately 85% detected once. The sample was peripheral blood. This clonotype originated in a man aged 55 to 69 who had recovered from COVID-19.

CDR3 sequence reads: CASSSLQGPLGYTF. DNA of the CDR3: TGTGCCAGCAGTTCCCTACAGGGTCCCCTTGGCTACACCTTC. The chain couples TRBV6-5 to TRBJ1-2; TRBD1 might be the D (6 bases). V was shortened by 4 bases and J by 7 bases, with 16 bases between the two germline ends. CDR1 and CDR2 from the germline V gene are MNHEY and SVGAGI. CDR3 length: 14 residues.